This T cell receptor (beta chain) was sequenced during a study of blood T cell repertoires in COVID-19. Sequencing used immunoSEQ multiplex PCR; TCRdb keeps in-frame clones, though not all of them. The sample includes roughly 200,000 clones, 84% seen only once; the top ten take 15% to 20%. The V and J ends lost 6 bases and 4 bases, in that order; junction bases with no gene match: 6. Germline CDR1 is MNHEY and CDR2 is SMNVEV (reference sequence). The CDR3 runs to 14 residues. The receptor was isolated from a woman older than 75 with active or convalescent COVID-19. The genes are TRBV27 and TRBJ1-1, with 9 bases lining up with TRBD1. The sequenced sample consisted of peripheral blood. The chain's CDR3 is CASSQTGGTTEAFF. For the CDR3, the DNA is TGTGCCAGCAGCCAGACAGGGGGGACCACTGAAGCTTTCTTT.